This T cell receptor beta chain is from a study of shared clonotypes between healthy human individuals. CDR3 length: 16 residues. Germline lookup yields CDR1 SNHLY and CDR2 FYNNEI. J gave up 3 bases and V 4 bases, and 10 bases lay outside the gene matches. Notes on this clone: As yet, its antigen is unknown.

Study results and limitations: Non-shared clonotypes were found to have lower generation probabilities than the clonotypes that were shared by all four of the sorted-subset donors.

Participating donors were healthy, HIV-negative adults free of recent acute infections or vaccinations. Clones were read by immunoSEQ multiplex PCR, and TCRdb kept only the in-frame ones, dropping some. The sample has a few hundred thousand clones; about 96% are singletons. The rearrangement links TRBV2 to TRBJ2-7; 9 positions match TRBD2. The sequencing input was memory CD8+ T cells sorted from blood. Subset meaning: CD45RO+ cells pooled with CCR7-negative TemRA cells. This sequence originates from a man aged 25 to 40 in good health. For the CDR3, the DNA is TGTGCCAGCAGTGGTGATGTAGGACTAGCGTTCTACGAGCAGTACTTC. It translates to CASSGDVGLAFYEQYF.